Below are 11 T cell receptor beta chains sequenced from a single sample in a study of blood T cells in healthy people across ages. PCR was performed a second time for about 6 to 12 cycles using a sample-barcoded 5' primer and a J-beta primer mix. TCRdb passed the 5' RACE reads through MiXCR, listing each CDR3 protein once. The data contain just under 900,000 distinct CDR3 sequences, under 30% of them singletons. Sequences were obtained from blood. These receptors came from a woman older than 75 in good health.

Note on this clonotype: A single base separates this from a much larger clone, so it may be a read error. This chain joins TRBV5-6 and TRBJ2-7; the D gene is possibly TRBD2 (5 bases). V was shortened by 3 bases and J by 2 bases, with 15 bases between the two germline ends. The CDR3 loop spans 15 amino acids. The germline V gene has CDR1 SGHDT and CDR2 YYEEEE. This chain's CDR3 is CASSWRRRDPYEQYF. In nucleotides, the CDR3 is TGTGCCAGCAGCTGGAGGCGCAGAGATCCCTACGAGCAGTACTTC.

Ten or more counts support this clonotype. The V and J genes are TRBV7-8 and TRBJ2-7, with 8 bases fitting TRBD2. CDR1 is SGHVS and CDR2 is FQNEAQ in the germline V gene. The CDR3 consists of 14 residues. Trimming cost V 5 bases and J 6 bases; bases outside gene matches: 9. CDR3 amino acids: CASSPYGGAGEQYF. The CDR3 coding sequence is TGTGCCAGCAGCCCCTACGGGGGGGCCGGCGAGCAGTACTTC.

This clonotype was observed many times. For the CDR3, the DNA is TGTGCCAGCAGTTATACGGACCCGAGGAACTATGGCTACACCTTC. Its protein product is CASSYTDPRNYGYTF. The chain employs TRBV6-5 and TRBJ1-2; D ambiguous. The CDR3 covers 15 residues. With 3 bases removed from V and 2 bases from J, the gap between germline ends came to 13 bases. The V gene's germline CDR1 is MNHEY and CDR2 SVGAGI.

This clonotype occurred a few times. One end of the junction is discordant with germline, which a read error may explain. J is TRBJ2-3 and V is TRBV14, with unresolved D. The germline V gene encodes CDR1 SGHDN and CDR2 FVKESK. The CDR3 consists of 16 residues. CDR3 nucleotide sequence: TGTGCCGGCAGCCAGGCCGCCATCCTACGCACAGATACGCAGTATTTT. It is translated as CAGSQAAILRTDTQYF.

Many counts were recorded for this clonotype. The chain carries TRBV18 and TRBJ2-5; D is uncertain. CDR1 and CDR2 from the germline V gene are KGHSH and LQKENI. Trimming took off 0 bases at V and 5 bases at J, with 7 bases between the two ends. The CDR3 covers 13 residues. The CDR3 here is CASSPPALETQYF. CDR3 coding DNA: TGTGCCAGCTCACCACCTGCCTTGGAGACCCAGTACTTC.

This clonotype appeared a few times. The rearrangement links TRBV7-6 to TRBJ2-5; a possible D gene is TRBD2 (5 bases). This CDR3 spans 14 amino acids. Germline V gives CDR1 SGHVS, CDR2 FNYEAQ. V was trimmed by 4 bases and J by 7 bases, leaving 16 bases between them. The CDR3 sequence is CASSSGRREGTQYF. The CDR3 nucleotides are TGTGCCAGCAGCTCCGGCCGGCGCGAGGGGACCCAGTACTTC.

The V and J genes are TRBV5-6 and TRBJ1-1; D is undetermined. The CDR3 runs to 13 residues. Germline CDR1 and CDR2: SGHDT and YYEEEE. Trimming stripped 5 bases from V and 5 bases from J, with 13 bases between. The chain's CDR3 is CASSNFAGTEAFF. DNA of the CDR3: TGTGCCAGCAGTAATTTTGCCGGTACTGAAGCTTTCTTT.

The rearrangement joins TRBV6-2 or TRBV6-3 to TRBJ2-5, with TRBD2 matching 9 bases. Trimming cost V 2 bases and J 3 bases; bases outside gene matches: 10. The CDR3 consists of 17 residues. CDR1 MNHEY and CDR2 SVGEGT come from the germline V gene. CDR3 amino acids: CASSYIQGLASKETQYF. CDR3 coding DNA: TGTGCCAGCAGTTACATTCAGGGACTAGCTTCGAAAGAGACCCAGTACTTC.

This clonotype was seen a few times. The rearrangement joins TRBV20-1 to TRBJ1-1; D may be TRBD1 (5 bases). Trimming cost V 5 bases and J 5 bases, with 18 bases left between them. The CDR3 extends over 14 amino acids. Germline V lookup: CDR1 DFQATT, CDR2 SNEGSKA (reference sequence). CDR3 nucleotide sequence: TGCAGTGCTCGCCCGATCGGGGAGGGGACTGAAGCTTTCTTT. Translated, it gives CSARPIGEGTEAFF.

This clonotype was counted only a few times. A much bigger clone sits one base away, suggesting this may be a read error. The J gene is TRBJ2-5, the V gene TRBV25-1; D is unresolved. The CDR3 runs 14 residues. From germline, CDR1 is MGHDK and CDR2 SYGVNS. The V end lost 7 bases, the J end lost 1 base, and 13 bases lay between the germline ends. CDR3 nucleotide sequence: TGTGCCAGCAAAGTGGACCTTATCCAAGAGACCCAGTACTTC. Amino acids: CASKVDLIQETQYF. The variable domain in full, completed from reference TRBV25-1 and TRBJ2-5, reads EADIYQTPRYLVIGTGKKITLECSQTMGHDKMYWYQQDPGMELHLIHYSYGVNSTEKGDLSSESTVSRIRTEHFPLTLESARPSHTSQYLCASKVDLIQETQYFGPGTRLLVL.

The sample holds many counts of this clonotype. The rearrangement joins TRBV10-3 to TRBJ2-1, with 11 bases that match TRBD1. Germline V gives CDR1 ENHRY, CDR2 SYGVKD. CDR3 length equals 18 residues. Trimming at V came to 0 bases and at J to 1 base, leaving 5 bases not matched to a gene. The CDR3 sequence: CAISESPGQGVSYNEQFF. CDR3 DNA: TGTGCCATCAGTGAGTCCCCGGGACAGGGGGTATCCTACAATGAGCAGTTCTTC.